This section outlines one T cell receptor beta chain sequence together with its context. Its antigen is not known. The sample originates from a study of cytomegalovirus exposure and HLA in healthy donors. Study conclusions and caveats: HLA alleles showed associations with some 15,000 TCR beta sequences in a later analysis, at a 0.05 false discovery rate.

Both 60 Vbeta primers and 13 Jbeta primers went into the PCR. Sequencing used immunoSEQ multiplex PCR; TCRdb keeps in-frame clones, though not all of them. The repertoire holds 150,000 to 200,000 clones, with roughly four fifths as singletons. Germline loops: CDR1 DFQATT, CDR2 SNEGSKA (reference sequence). The CDR3 is 11 amino acids. The V and J ends lost 6 bases and 7 bases respectively, with 10 bases between them. The receptor comes from a woman aged 45-65 years in good health and CMV-seronegative. The sequenced sample was PBMCs. This chain links TRBV20-1 with TRBJ2-1; a weak D match, TRBD1 (5 bases). CDR3 region: CSAEKGNEQFF. CDR3 in DNA: TGCAGTGCCGAAAAGGGGAATGAGCAGTTCTTC.